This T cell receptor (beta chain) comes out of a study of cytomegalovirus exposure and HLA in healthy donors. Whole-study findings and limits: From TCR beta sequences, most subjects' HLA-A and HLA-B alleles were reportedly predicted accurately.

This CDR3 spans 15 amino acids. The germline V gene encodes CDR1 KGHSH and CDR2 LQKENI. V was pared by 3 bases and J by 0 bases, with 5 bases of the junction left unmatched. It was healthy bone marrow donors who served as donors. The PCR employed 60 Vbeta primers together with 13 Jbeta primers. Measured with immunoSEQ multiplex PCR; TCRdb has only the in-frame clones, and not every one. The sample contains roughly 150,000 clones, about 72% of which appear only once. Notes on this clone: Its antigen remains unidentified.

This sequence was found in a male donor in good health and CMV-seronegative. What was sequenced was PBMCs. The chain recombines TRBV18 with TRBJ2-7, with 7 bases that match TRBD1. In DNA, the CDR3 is TGTGCCAGCTCACCGAAGGGACAGAGCTCCTACGAGCAGTACTTC. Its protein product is CASSPKGQSSYEQYF.